These 18 T cell receptor beta chains came from one sample sequenced in a study of T cells after posttransplantation cyclophosphamide. Treatment was busulfan-fludarabine conditioning, a marrow graft, and cyclophosphamide on days +3 and +4. The data were produced by immunoSEQ multiplex PCR, yet TCRdb's version contains in-frame clones alone and is incomplete. The sample comprises roughly 4,200 clones, 75% to 85% of which are singletons, and 6.5% rests with the top ten. The sample consisted of CD4+ T cells sorted from blood, taken 242 days after a stem cell transplant with posttransplant cyclophosphamide. The source of these receptors is a young adult male patient who received an allogeneic stem cell transplant from a related donor, was CMV-positive, and had no GVHD. Some T cells may be transferred from the graft donor.

This clone has a single count. The CDR3 reads CASRTNLADTQYF. CDR3 sequence (DNA): TGTGCCAGCAGGACTAATCTAGCCGATACGCAGTATTTT. V gene TRBV6-4 combines with J gene TRBJ2-3, with D perhaps TRBD2 (5 bases). The CDR3 has 13 residues. Trimming stripped 6 bases from V and 6 bases from J, with 13 bases between. Germline-derived CDR1 and CDR2 are MRHNA and SNTAGT.

This clone was picked up one time. The chain combines TRBV2 with TRBJ1-6; 7 bases line up with TRBD1. The CDR3 has 13 residues. Germline lookup yields CDR1 SNHLY and CDR2 FYNNEI. Trimming cost V 4 bases and J 8 bases; bases outside gene matches: 2. The CDR3 here is CASSGTGYSPLHF. CDR3 bases: TGTGCCAGCAGTGGGACAGGCTATTCACCCCTCCACTTT.

In DNA form, the CDR3 reads TGTGCCATCAGTGAGTCGACGGCCGGGGAACTCCTTAACTATGGCTACACCTTC. Amino acids: CAISESTAGELLNYGYTF. The chain links TRBV10-3 to TRBJ1-2; no reliable D call. V was cut by 0 bases and J by 1 base, with 18 bases left in between. Germline V gene data show CDR1 as ENHRY and CDR2 as SYGVKD. This CDR3 comprises 18 residues.

The rearrangement links TRBV12-5 to TRBJ2-7; TRBD1 aligns across 11 bases. The germline CDR1 and CDR2 sequences are LGHNT and FRNRAP. V shed 5 bases, J shed 4 bases, and the junction held 10 bases outside the gene matches. The CDR3 is made up of 16 amino acids. CDR3 DNA: TGTGCTAGTGGTCCAACGGACAGGGGGCCTCGTTACGAGCAGTACTTC. As protein: CASGPTDRGPRYEQYF.

The V gene is TRBV12-5, the J gene TRBJ2-1; maybe TRBD2 (5 bases). Germline loops: CDR1 LGHNT, CDR2 FRNRAP. The CDR3 is made up of 16 amino acids. V was cut by 1 base and J by 2 bases, with 12 bases left in between. The DNA for the CDR3 is TGTGCTAGTGGTTTGGCCACGGGGTGGGCCTACAATGAGCAGTTCTTC. This sequence encodes CASGLATGWAYNEQFF.

This clone came up a few times. The chain combines TRBV13 with TRBJ1-1; D remains unclear. Trimming took off 5 bases at V and 5 bases at J, with 18 bases between the two ends. The CDR3 is 15 residues long. Germline loops: CDR1 PRHDT, CDR2 FYEKMQ (reference sequence). This CDR3 reads CASSPGLDRRTEAFF. CDR3 sequence (DNA): TGTGCCAGCAGCCCAGGCCTGGATAGACGGACTGAAGCTTTCTTT.

This clone was seen a single time. The CDR3 is CSGSGGPENEQFF. The CDR3, as DNA: TGCAGCGGATCGGGGGGGCCGGAAAATGAGCAGTTCTTC. The genes are TRBV29-1 and TRBJ2-1; TRBD2 matches at 8 bases. The junction had 9 bases not matched to a gene; V was cut back by 7 bases and J by 7 bases. The germline CDR1 and CDR2 sequences are SQVTM and ANQGSEA. The CDR3 is 13 amino acids.

V gene TRBV20-1 combines with J gene TRBJ2-1; D remains unclear. Trimming left V 5 bases short and J 3 bases short, with 5 bases between. CDR3 length equals 11 residues. CDR1 and CDR2 from the germline V gene are DFQATT and SNEGSKA (reference sequence). The CDR3 loop reads CSAADYNEQFF. For the CDR3, the DNA is TGCAGTGCTGCAGACTACAATGAGCAGTTCTTC.

The chain uses TRBV4-2 and TRBJ2-6, with 8 bases lining up with TRBD1. The CDR3 extends over 18 amino acids. The V segment lost 0 bases and the J segment 0 bases; nucleotides outside the gene matches: 4. CDR1 LGHNA and CDR2 YNFKEQ come from the germline V gene. CDR3 sequence reads: CASSQEGQVTSGANVLTF. The CDR3 DNA reads as TGTGCCAGCAGCCAAGAGGGACAGGTGACCTCTGGGGCCAACGTCCTGACTTTC.

V and J are TRBV5-1 and TRBJ2-1; the match to TRBD2 covers 7 bases. Germline V gene sequence: CDR1 SGHRS, CDR2 YFSETQ. The J segment lost 3 bases and the V segment lost 2 bases, leaving 5 bases of the junction unmatched. The CDR3 runs 15 residues. CDR3 protein: CASSFTGTIYNEQFF. CDR3 DNA sequence: TGCGCCAGCAGCTTCACCGGGACTATCTACAATGAGCAGTTCTTC.

This clone was recorded only once. This rearrangement joins TRBV7-7 to TRBJ2-4, with D perhaps matching TRBD2 (6 bases). The CDR3 contains 15 residues. V was clipped by 1 base and J by 4 bases, with 11 bases between them. The germline CDR1 and CDR2 sequences are SSHAT and FNYEAQ (reference sequence). In DNA form, the CDR3 reads TGTGCCAGCAGCTTAGGGGACGGGAGAAAAAACATTCAGTACTTC. Protein product: CASSLGDGRKNIQYF.

The chain carries TRBV6-4 and TRBJ1-1; D may be TRBD1 (5 bases). V lost 8 bases, J lost 7 bases, and 23 bases lay in between. Germline values: CDR1 MRHNA, CDR2 SNTAGT. The CDR3 covers 15 residues. CDR3 region: CASRRENVGRGEAFF. CDR3 in DNA: TGTGCCAGCCGAAGGGAAAATGTGGGAAGGGGTGAAGCTTTCTTT.

J is TRBJ1-3 and V is TRBV28; D remains ambiguous. Germline lookup yields CDR1 MDHEN and CDR2 SYDVKM. Deletions cut 2 bases from V and 2 bases from J, with 10 bases between. The CDR3 contains 15 residues. For the CDR3, the DNA is TGTGCCAGCAGTTTAGTCACAGTGGCTGGAAACACCATATATTTT. Protein: CASSLVTVAGNTIYF.

The chain employs TRBV4-1 and TRBJ2-5; maybe TRBD1 (5 bases). V was trimmed by 5 bases and J by 5 bases, leaving 15 bases between them. The length of the CDR3 is 14 residues. CDR1 and CDR2 from the germline V gene are MGHRA and YSYEKL. CDR3 coding DNA: TGCGCCAGCAGCGGCGGTTGGGGCCGTGAGACCCAGTACTTC. As protein: CASSGGWGRETQYF.

The chain combines TRBV9 with TRBJ2-3; tentative D call: TRBD2 (7 bases). From germline, CDR1 is SGDLS and CDR2 YYNGEE. This CDR3 spans 16 amino acids. Trimming left V 5 bases short and J 4 bases short, with 20 bases between. CDR3 loop: CASRDGGGLSSDTQYF. CDR3 in DNA: TGTGCCAGCAGAGATGGGGGGGGCCTCTCCTCAGATACGCAGTATTTT.

The J gene is TRBJ2-1, the V gene TRBV5-4; possibly TRBD2 for D (6 bases). The CDR3 spans 15 residues. From germline, CDR1 is SGHNT and CDR2 YYREEE (reference sequence). V lost 2 bases and J lost 0, with 9 bases in between. For the CDR3, the DNA is TGTGCCAGCAGCTTCGGGGGAGGCTCCTACAATGAGCAGTTCTTC. Amino acids: CASSFGGGSYNEQFF. The whole variable domain, filled in from reference TRBV5-4 and TRBJ2-1, reads ETGVTQSPTHLIKTRGQQVTLRCSSQSGHNTVSWYQQALGQGPQFIFQYYREEENGRGNFPPRFSGLQFPNYSSELNVNALELDDSALYLCASSFGGGSYNEQFFGPGTRLTVL.

This sequence joins TRBV28 and TRBJ1-3; possible D gene TRBD1, 5 bases. Germline-derived CDR1 and CDR2 are MDHEN and SYDVKM. V was trimmed by 4 bases and J by 0 bases, leaving 34 bases between them. The CDR3 loop spans 23 amino acids. This chain's CDR3 is CASSSGPNLVGGPVRHSGNTIYF. The CDR3 nucleotides are TGTGCCAGCAGTTCAGGACCTAATCTTGTGGGGGGTCCGGTCAGGCACTCTGGAAACACCATATATTTT.

This chain links TRBV11-1 with TRBJ2-7; 7 bases map to TRBD1. Germline V gene sequence: CDR1 SGHAT, CDR2 FQDESV (reference sequence). Losses at the gene ends were 3 bases for V and 4 bases for J; bases not matched to a gene: 3. The CDR3 runs 13 residues. CDR3 sequence reads: CASSFNRGYEQYF. The DNA for the CDR3 is TGTGCCAGCAGCTTCAACAGGGGTTACGAGCAGTACTTC.